Following are 25 T cell receptor beta chains from one sample sequenced in a study of neurological immune-mediated disorders. TCRdb reanalysed the 5' RACE reads using MiXCR and keeps one entry per CDR3 protein. The data hold approximately 77,000 distinct CDR3 sequences, with around 9.9% observed a single time. Material: PBMCs. The origin of the receptors is a man over 45 in good health.

In its sample, this clonotype was seen many times. This chain uses TRBV5-1 with TRBJ2-3; D gene ambiguous. CDR3 length equals 13 residues. Germline CDR1 SGHRS, CDR2 YFSETQ. Between the trimmed V and J ends, which lost 0 bases and 6 bases, there was a span of 8 bases. This CDR3 is CASSLDATDTQYF. CDR3 DNA sequence: TGCGCCAGCAGCTTGGACGCGACGGATACGCAGTATTTT.

CDR3 amino acids: CASSSPSGGIQETQYF. CDR3 sequence (DNA): TGTGCCAGTAGTAGTCCTAGCGGGGGCATCCAAGAGACCCAGTACTTC. The gene calls are TRBV19 and TRBJ2-5, with 10 positions matching TRBD2. Germline V lookup: CDR1 LNHDA, CDR2 SQIVND (reference sequence). V was pared by 4 bases and J by 1 base, with 6 bases of the junction left unmatched. This CDR3 comprises 16 residues.

This chain links TRBV9 with TRBJ2-2; D call uncertain. Germline V CDR1 and CDR2: SGDLS, YYNGEE. There are 16 residues in the CDR3. The ends were cut back, 3 bases at V and 0 bases at J, with 12 bases in the middle. The CDR3 region is CASSEGSGPNTGELFF. For the CDR3, the DNA is TGTGCCAGCAGCGAGGGTTCAGGTCCGAACACCGGGGAGCTGTTTTTT.

The count of this clonotype is one. A much bigger clone sits one base away, suggesting this may be a read error. V is TRBV20-1 and J is TRBJ2-7; D is unclear. There are 13 residues in the CDR3. Germline V gene lookup returns CDR1 DFQATT and CDR2 SNEGSKA (reference sequence). The chain's CDR3 is CSARGARYYELYF. The DNA for the CDR3 is TGCAGTGCTAGAGGGGCCAGATATTACGAGCTGTACTTC.

This clonotype was recorded at least ten times. This chain connects TRBV3-1 to TRBJ2-1; 7 nucleotides line up with TRBD1. V lost 3 bases to trimming and J lost 8 bases; unmatched junction nucleotides: 1. Germline CDR1 reads LGHDT; CDR2 reads YNNKEL (reference sequence). The CDR3 loop spans 12 amino acids. As DNA, the CDR3 is TGTGCCAGCAGCCACGACAGGGATGAGCAGTTCTTC. As protein: CASSHDRDEQFF.

This clonotype was observed many times. The chain combines TRBV18 with TRBJ1-2; TRBD1 might be the D (6 bases). The germline V and J ends were trimmed by 3 bases and 5 bases, with 16 bases remaining between them. CDR1 is KGHSH, CDR2 LQKENI, per germline. CDR3 length: 15 amino acids. CDR3 DNA sequence: TGTGCCAGCTCACCTGATGCGGGACAAGGGTATGGCTACACCTTC. Encoded protein: CASSPDAGQGYGYTF.

This clonotype was seen repeatedly, ten times or more. This chain links TRBV29-1 with TRBJ2-3; 10 positions agree with TRBD1. CDR3 size: 12 residues. CDR1 is SQVTM, CDR2 ANQGSEA, per germline. The V and J ends lost 8 bases and 6 bases, in that order; junction bases with no gene match: 5. The CDR3 bases are TGCAGCTACTGGACAGGGGGGGATACGCAGTATTTT. This sequence encodes CSYWTGGDTQYF.

This clonotype was recorded at least ten times. CDR3 DNA sequence: TGCAGTGCTAGTCCCCGGAGCTCCTACAATGAGCAGTTCTTC. Translation gives CSASPRSSYNEQFF. The chain links TRBV20-1 to TRBJ2-1; D ambiguous. V gave up 3 bases and J gave up 0 bases, with 9 bases separating them. The CDR3 spans 14 residues. Germline V gene sequence: CDR1 DFQATT, CDR2 SNEGSKA (reference sequence).

This clonotype was seen repeatedly, ten times or more. The CDR3 spells CAWSRITYEQYF. DNA of the CDR3: TGTGCCTGGAGTAGGATTACCTACGAGCAGTACTTC. This chain links TRBV30 with TRBJ2-7; D is unresolved. The CDR3 runs to 12 residues. V was cut by 2 bases and J by 2 bases, with 7 bases left in between. Germline assignment: CDR1 GTSNPN and CDR2 SVGIG (reference sequence).

In this sample, this clonotype turned up a few times. The chain carries TRBV18 and TRBJ2-5, with D perhaps being TRBD1 or TRBD2 (5 bases each). Per the germline V gene, CDR1 is KGHSH and CDR2 is LQKENI. With 2 bases removed from V and 2 bases from J, the gap between germline ends came to 12 bases. The CDR3 runs to 15 residues. CDR3 sequence (DNA): TGTGCCAGCTCACCAAGAGAGGGGACGCAAGAGACCCAGTACTTC. Amino acids: CASSPREGTQETQYF.

The chain links TRBV11-3 to TRBJ2-7; 10 bases fit TRBD2. Unmatched junction bases numbered 8, after V lost 5 bases and J lost 4 bases. Germline V gives CDR1 SGHNT, CDR2 YENEEA. This CDR3 region has 15 residues. The CDR3 is CASSLSGAGGYEQYF. The CDR3 coding sequence is TGTGCCAGCAGCCTATCGGGAGCGGGAGGGTACGAGCAGTACTTC.

This clonotype was found many times. CDR3 nucleotide sequence: TGCAGTGCTAGAGATCCAGCGGGTGGTCTCGATAGCACAGATACGCAGTATTTT. This sequence encodes CSARDPAGGLDSTDTQYF. The chain has TRBV20-1 and TRBJ2-3, with D maybe TRBD2 (6 bases). Germline values: CDR1 DFQATT, CDR2 SNEGSKA (reference sequence). The CDR3 runs 18 residues. Trimming left V 0 bases short and J 0 bases short, with 19 bases between.

This clonotype was detected many times. This rearrangement joins TRBV4-2 to TRBJ2-3; weak D call: TRBD2 (5 bases). CDR3 size: 15 residues. The V end was cut by 5 bases, the J end by 3 bases, with 15 bases between. Germline V lookup: CDR1 LGHNA, CDR2 YNFKEQ. CDR3 nucleotide sequence: TGTGCCAGCAGCTCCTCGACGGGGAAAACAGATACGCAGTATTTT. It yields the protein CASSSSTGKTDTQYF.

This chain links TRBV30 with TRBJ1-1; TRBD1 might be the D (6 bases). V was pared by 2 bases and J by 1 base, with 8 bases between. This CDR3 is built from 13 residues. Germline V CDR1 and CDR2: GTSNPN, SVGIG (reference sequence). CDR3 DNA sequence: TGTGCCTGGAGTCACAGGGAGAACACTGAAGCTTTCTTT. As protein: CAWSHRENTEAFF.

The sample holds many counts of this clonotype. This chain uses TRBV21-1 with TRBJ2-3; TRBD2, the table's D call, was not compared with the DNA. TRBV21-1 corresponds to a pseudogene. The CDR3 has 17 amino acids. The CDR3 bases are TGTGCCAGCAGCAAAGGAGAACTAGCGGGGGGCCTAGATACGCAGTATTTT. This codes for CASSKGELAGGLDTQYF.

Many counts were recorded for this clonotype. The V and J genes are TRBV7-8 and TRBJ1-2; D gene uncertain. The CDR3 is made up of 14 amino acids. From germline, CDR1 is SGHVS and CDR2 FQNEAQ. Deletions cut 0 bases from V and 7 bases from J, with 12 bases between. In DNA, the CDR3 is TGTGCCAGCAGCTTAGCGGAACGGACTCTTGGCTACACCTTC. It encodes CASSLAERTLGYTF.

This clonotype was detected ten times or more. V and J are TRBV7-2 and TRBJ2-1; D not resolved. The germline V and J ends were trimmed by 1 base and 4 bases, with 11 bases remaining between them. The CDR3 is 15 amino acids. Germline V gives CDR1 SGHTA, CDR2 FQGNSA. The CDR3 protein is CASSLDPNGYNEQFF. CDR3 coding DNA: TGTGCCAGCAGCTTAGACCCCAATGGGTACAATGAGCAGTTCTTC.

This clonotype was counted ten times or more. The V call is TRBV5-1, the J call TRBJ1-4, with D unclear. Per germline, CDR1 SGHRS and CDR2 YFSETQ. The V gene lost 0 bases and the J gene lost 3 bases, with 9 bases spanning the gap. CDR3 length: 15 amino acids. The CDR3 sequence is CASSLVAEANEKLFF. CDR3 DNA sequence: TGCGCCAGCAGCTTGGTAGCGGAGGCTAATGAAAAACTGTTTTTT.

CDR3 residues: CASSGLARYEQYF. The CDR3 bases are TGCGCCAGCAGCGGACTAGCCCGGTACGAGCAGTACTTC. The gene calls are TRBV5-1 and TRBJ2-7; 8 bases line up with TRBD2. Germline values: CDR1 SGHRS, CDR2 YFSETQ. This CDR3 region has 13 residues. The J segment lost 4 bases and the V segment lost 4 bases, leaving 4 bases of the junction unmatched.

The chain employs TRBV7-2 and TRBJ2-5, with D perhaps matching TRBD1 (5 bases). The CDR3 runs 16 residues. V was clipped by 5 bases and J by 5 bases, with 21 bases between them. Per germline, CDR1 SGHTA and CDR2 FQGNSA. The CDR3 protein is CASSPFEQGSWETQYF. The CDR3 nucleotides read TGTGCCAGCAGCCCATTTGAGCAGGGTTCATGGGAGACCCAGTACTTC.

This clonotype was detected ten times or more. The J gene is TRBJ2-4, the V gene TRBV5-1; D not resolved. The germline V gene has CDR1 SGHRS and CDR2 YFSETQ. Trimming stripped 1 base from V and 6 bases from J, with 8 bases between. This CDR3 is built from 13 residues. The CDR3 DNA sequence: TGCGCCAGCAGCTTGCAGTCTACAAACATTCAGTACTTC. Its protein product is CASSLQSTNIQYF.

This clonotype was seen at least ten times. CDR3 in DNA: TGTGCCAGCAGCTTAAGGACAGGTAACGCGGATACGCAGTATTTT. Translated, it gives CASSLRTGNADTQYF. V gene TRBV7-2 combines with J gene TRBJ2-3; 7 nucleotides match TRBD1. Germline loops: CDR1 SGHTA, CDR2 FQGNSA. The CDR3 has 15 amino acids. The ends lost 2 bases at V and 6 bases at J; junction bases unmatched: 8.

This clonotype was seen at least ten times. The rearrangement joins TRBV27 to TRBJ2-7; unclear D gene. Germline-derived CDR1 and CDR2 are MNHEY and SMNVEV (reference sequence). The V end lost 3 bases, the J end lost 2 bases, and 11 bases lay between the germline ends. The CDR3 consists of 14 residues. The CDR3 here is CASSFLDIPYEQYF. CDR3 coding DNA: TGTGCCAGCAGTTTCCTTGACATCCCCTACGAGCAGTACTTC.

This clonotype was recorded many times. The chain joins TRBV28 to TRBJ1-2; perhaps TRBD1 as D (5 bases). Deletions cut 8 bases from V and 4 bases from J, with 20 bases between. The CDR3 sequence is 15 residues long. Per the germline V gene, CDR1 is MDHEN and CDR2 is SYDVKM. CDR3 amino acids: CASSLLPSGGYGYTF. CDR3 in DNA: TGTGCCAGCTCCCTCCTCCCCTCGGGGGGCTATGGCTACACCTTC.

This clonotype appeared many times. The chain recombines TRBV4-1 with TRBJ2-3; D is undetermined. There are 12 residues in the CDR3. V lost 0 bases to trimming and J lost 9 bases, with 7 bases between them. CDR1 and CDR2 from the germline V gene are MGHRA and YSYEKL. Here the CDR3 DNA reads TGCGCCAGCAGCCAAGACCCGAGCACGCAGTATTTT. Translated, it gives CASSQDPSTQYF.